The TCR beta chain described here comes from a study of shared clonotypes between healthy human individuals. Study-level background: With ages of 18 to 49, the donors were a couple of women and a few men. Every donor yielded three CD4 naive, three CD4 memory, two CD8 naive and one CD8 memory plate. General study points: Non-shared clonotypes showed lower generation probabilities than clonotypes common to all four donors.

In the case of this clone: The antigen remains unidentified.

Combining CD45RO+ cells with CCR7-negative CD45RA+ TemRA cells gave CD8 memory. Profiling relied on immunoSEQ multiplex PCR, and the TCRdb table lists in-frame clones only, not all of them. This table has about 380,000 clones, around 96% appearing once. Sequenced sample: memory CD8+ T cells sorted from blood. Subset of the sample: CD45RO+ cells pooled with CCR7-negative TemRA cells. The TCR sequence derives from a man aged 30 to 39 in good health.

The DNA of the CDR3 is TGTGCCAGCAGCTTAGAGCGTGGCTACACCTTC. Translated: CASSLERGYTF. This chain uses TRBV7-9 with TRBJ1-2, with unresolved D. The germline V gene encodes CDR1 SEHNR and CDR2 FQNEAQ (reference sequence). V lost 1 base and J lost 7, with 4 bases in between. The CDR3 consists of 11 residues.